Listed here are 6 T cell receptor beta chains from one sample, sequenced in a study of shared clonotypes between healthy human individuals. Clones were read by immunoSEQ multiplex PCR, and TCRdb kept only the in-frame ones, dropping some. The data show approximately 470,000 clones, 65% to 85% seen once. The specimen was PBMCs. Source of these receptors: a middle-aged woman in good health. Some clones in this sample may be carry-over from other donors' samples.

V usage is TRBV21-1 and J usage is TRBJ1-1; the listed D gene, TRBD1, was not tested against the DNA. TRBV21-1 is listed as a pseudogene. The CDR3 is 15 amino acids. The CDR3 protein is CASTVRPRPNTEAFF. The CDR3 nucleotides read TGTGCCAGCACGGTCAGGCCGAGACCGAACACTGAAGCTTTCTTT.

The rearrangement links TRBV4-1 to TRBJ2-2; D perhaps matches TRBD2 (6 bases). Trimming took off 3 bases at V and 0 bases at J, with 17 bases between the two ends. Germline V gene data show CDR1 as MGHRA and CDR2 as YSYEKL. The CDR3 totals 18 residues. The CDR3 sequence is CASSQPRGSGTNTGELFF. In nucleotides, the CDR3 is TGCGCCAGCAGCCAGCCCCGGGGTAGCGGAACGAACACCGGGGAGCTGTTTTTT.

The rearrangement joins TRBV4-2 to TRBJ1-1, with D possibly being TRBD1 (5 bases). Germline loops: CDR1 LGHNA, CDR2 YNFKEQ. This CDR3 comprises 14 residues. Trimming shortened V by 3 bases and J by 3 bases, and 11 bases separated the two germline ends. The chain's CDR3 is CASSQTQGDTEAFF. The CDR3, as DNA: TGTGCCAGCAGCCAGACGCAGGGTGACACTGAAGCTTTCTTT.

This chain joins TRBV4-1 and TRBJ2-7; D perhaps matches TRBD1 (6 bases). Germline assignment: CDR1 MGHRA and CDR2 YSYEKL. The V and J ends lost 4 bases and 1 base respectively, with 11 bases between them. The length of the CDR3 is 14 residues. The CDR3 loop is CASSLGQLSYEQYF. As DNA, the CDR3 is TGCGCCAGCAGCCTAGGACAGCTATCCTACGAGCAGTACTTC.

The genes are TRBV28 and TRBJ1-1; D remains unclear. The germline gives CDR1 MDHEN, CDR2 SYDVKM. The ends were cut back, 3 bases at V and 4 bases at J, with 9 bases in the middle. This CDR3 is 13 amino acids long. CDR3 coding DNA: TGTGCCAGCAGTTTGAGGCTCGGCACTGAAGCTTTCTTT. Protein sequence: CASSLRLGTEAFF.

The J gene is TRBJ2-7, the V gene TRBV28, with TRBD1 identical over 7 bases. Germline V CDR1 and CDR2: MDHEN, SYDVKM. The J segment lost 2 bases and the V segment lost 5 bases, leaving 9 bases of the junction unmatched. This CDR3 has 15 residues. The CDR3 region is CASSIARGGTYEQYF. CDR3 bases: TGTGCCAGCAGTATTGCGAGAGGGGGCACCTACGAGCAGTACTTC.